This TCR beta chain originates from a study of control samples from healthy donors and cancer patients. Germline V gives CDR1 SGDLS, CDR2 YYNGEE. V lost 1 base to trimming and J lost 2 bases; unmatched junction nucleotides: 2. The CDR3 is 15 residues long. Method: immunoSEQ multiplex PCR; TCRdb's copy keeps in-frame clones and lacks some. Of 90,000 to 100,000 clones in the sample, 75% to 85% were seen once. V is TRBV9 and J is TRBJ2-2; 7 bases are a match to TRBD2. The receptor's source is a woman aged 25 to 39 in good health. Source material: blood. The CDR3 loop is CASSVSSGNTGELFF. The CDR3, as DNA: TGTGCCAGCAGCGTATCTAGCGGTAACACCGGGGAGCTGTTTTTT.